The 18 T cell receptor beta chains given below trace back to one sample, sequenced in a study of Tregs in tolerant kidney transplant recipients. Sequencing was performed with immunoSEQ multiplex PCR; in TCRdb, only in-frame clones are kept and a portion is missing. The sample yields fewer than 70,000 clones, around 80% seen once. The sample comprised CD4+ T cells from blood. The receptors derive from a human donor in good health.

The J gene is TRBJ2-5, the V gene TRBV4-1; D ambiguous. This CDR3 spans 14 amino acids. Germline values: CDR1 MGHRA, CDR2 YSYEKL. The germline V and J ends were trimmed by 0 bases and 5 bases, with 10 bases remaining between them. CDR3 region: CASSQDRSVETQYF. CDR3 in DNA: TGCGCCAGCAGCCAAGATCGATCAGTGGAGACCCAGTACTTC.

V and J are TRBV7-9 and TRBJ1-1; 8 bases map to TRBD1. J was trimmed by 3 bases and V by 4 bases; bases with no gene match: 7. CDR1 is SEHNR, CDR2 FQNEAQ, per germline (reference sequence). This CDR3 is 15 amino acids long. CDR3 coding DNA: TGTGCCAGCAGCTGGTGGGCGGACAGGGACACTGAAGCTTTCTTT. Translated, it gives CASSWWADRDTEAFF.

This clone was detected only once. The V and J genes are TRBV7-9 and TRBJ2-2, with 7 bases that match TRBD2. V was pared by 3 bases and J by 3 bases, with 7 bases of the junction left unmatched. CDR1 SEHNR and CDR2 FQNEAQ come from the germline V gene (reference sequence). The CDR3 contains 16 residues. In DNA, the CDR3 is TGTGCCAGCAGCTTCTTGGTGGGAGGGGACACCGGGGAGCTGTTTTTT. Protein product: CASSFLVGGDTGELFF. The full variable domain, in which reference TRBV7-9 and TRBJ2-2 provide the parts outside the CDR3, is DTGVSQNPRHKITKRGQNVTFRCDPISEHNRLYWYRQTLGQGPEFLTYFQNEAQLEKSRLLSDRFSAERPKGSFSTLEIQRTEQGDSAMYLCASSFLVGGDTGELFFGEGSRLTVL.

This chain links TRBV6-1 with TRBJ1-2; tentative D call: TRBD1 (5 bases). Germline V CDR1 and CDR2: MNHNS, SASEGT. Trimming left V 7 bases short and J 8 bases short, with 20 bases between. The CDR3 consists of 14 residues. The CDR3 DNA reads TGTGCCAGCATTCTACGGACCGGGGGAGGAGGCTACACCTTC. Its protein is CASILRTGGGGYTF.

This clone was detected only a few times. The chain joins TRBV7-9 to TRBJ2-7; D is uncertain. Germline V gene lookup returns CDR1 SEHNR and CDR2 FQNEAQ (reference sequence). The ends were cut back, 8 bases at V and 3 bases at J, with 14 bases in the middle. CDR3 length equals 13 residues. The CDR3 spells CASSRTPYYEQYF. The CDR3 bases are TGTGCCAGCTCGCGAACTCCCTACTACGAGCAGTACTTC.

This clone was counted only a few times. This chain links TRBV11-2 with TRBJ1-1; the D gene is possibly TRBD1 (5 bases). Deletions cut 1 base from V and 4 bases from J, with 13 bases between. Germline V gene lookup returns CDR1 SGHAT and CDR2 FQNNGV. CDR3 length equals 15 residues. CDR3 sequence reads: CASSLVAGMSTEAFF. The CDR3 DNA follows: TGTGCCAGCAGCTTAGTTGCAGGGATGAGCACTGAAGCTTTCTTT.

The rearrangement links TRBV5-1 to TRBJ1-1, with TRBD1 as a possible D gene (6 bases). CDR1 is SGHRS, CDR2 YFSETQ, per germline. There are 14 residues in the CDR3. The V and J ends lost 3 bases and 9 bases respectively, with 18 bases between them. This chain's CDR3 is CASSSTGTSGKAFF. CDR3 coding DNA: TGCGCCAGCAGCTCCACAGGGACCTCAGGAAAAGCTTTCTTT.

The V and J genes are TRBV12-5 and TRBJ2-2, with D tentatively TRBD1 or TRBD2 (6 bases each). The CDR3 contains 15 residues. V was pared by 7 bases and J by 5 bases, with 17 bases between. Germline V CDR1 and CDR2: LGHNT, FRNRAP. The DNA of the CDR3 is TGTGCTAGTGTCCGGGGGCTAGCATCGACCGGGGAGCTGTTTTTT. Translated, it gives CASVRGLASTGELFF.

The chain combines TRBV7-6 with TRBJ2-3; D not resolved. Trimming shortened V by 5 bases and J by 0 bases, and 15 bases separated the two germline ends. CDR1 is SGHVS, CDR2 FNYEAQ, per germline. This CDR3 has 16 residues. The CDR3 coding sequence is TGTGCCAGCAGCCCCACCTGGCAACAAAGCACAGATACGCAGTATTTT. This translates into CASSPTWQQSTDTQYF.

The genes are TRBV4-1 and TRBJ2-7; maybe TRBD1 (6 bases). Trimming removed 4 bases from V and 1 base from J, with 14 bases in between. Germline CDR1 MGHRA, CDR2 YSYEKL. The CDR3 covers 15 residues. CDR3 DNA sequence: TGCGCCAGCAGCCTGACAGGCCCAGGGTCCTACGAGCAGTACTTC. This encodes CASSLTGPGSYEQYF.

The rearrangement joins TRBV14 to TRBJ1-2; D is undetermined. CDR1 and CDR2 from the germline V gene are SGHDN and FVKESK. The length of the CDR3 is 13 residues. Trimming removed 0 bases from V and 8 bases from J, with 10 bases in between. CDR3 sequence (DNA): TGTGCCAGCAGCCAAGAGTGGAGATACGGCTACACCTTC. It yields the protein CASSQEWRYGYTF.

At least ten counts were recorded for this clone. The V gene is TRBV10-3, the J gene TRBJ1-6, with D unclear. This CDR3 spans 12 amino acids. Trimming took off 3 bases at V and 6 bases at J, with 3 bases between the two ends. Per the germline V gene, CDR1 is ENHRY and CDR2 is SYGVKD. CDR3 in amino acids: CAISDPNSPLHF. In DNA form, the CDR3 reads TGTGCCATCAGTGACCCTAATTCACCCCTCCACTTT.

The CDR3 is CAISRSTDRDPYEQYF. CDR3 coding DNA: TGTGCCATCAGTAGATCTACGGACAGGGACCCTTACGAGCAGTACTTC. The V and J genes are TRBV10-3 and TRBJ2-7; 8 bases are a match to TRBD1. V gave up 5 bases and J gave up 4 bases; unmatched junction bases: 13. In germline, CDR1 is ENHRY, CDR2 SYGVKD. This CDR3 comprises 16 residues.

V usage is TRBV19 and J usage is TRBJ2-4; the D is unclear. V was cut by 2 bases and J by 0 bases, with 5 bases left in between. The CDR3 is made up of 14 amino acids. The germline gives CDR1 LNHDA, CDR2 SQIVND (reference sequence). The CDR3 nucleotides are TGTGCCAGTAGTATATCCCTAGCCAAAAACATTCAGTACTTC. Translating gives CASSISLAKNIQYF. Based on the CDR3 plus reference TRBV19 and TRBJ2-4, the full variable domain is DGGITQSPKYLFRKEGQNVTLSCEQNLNHDAMYWYRQDPGQGLRLIYYSQIVNDFQKGDIAEGYSVSREKKESFPLTVTSAQKNPTAFYLCASSISLAKNIQYFGAGTRLSVL.

The chain links TRBV5-1 to TRBJ2-2; TRBD1 or TRBD2 may be the D gene (5 bases each). The CDR3 runs 16 residues. Germline V gives CDR1 SGHRS, CDR2 YFSETQ. V was trimmed by 3 bases and J by 4 bases, leaving 16 bases between them. CDR3 protein: CASSSRSYGGTGELFF. The CDR3 region has the DNA TGCGCCAGCAGCTCAAGATCTTATGGGGGCACCGGGGAGCTGTTTTTT. The whole variable domain, remainder taken from reference TRBV5-1 and TRBJ2-2, is KAGVTQTPRYLIKTRGQQVTLSCSPISGHRSVSWYQQTPGQGLQFLFEYFSETQRNKGNFPGRFSGRQFSNSRSEMNVSTLELGDSALYLCASSSRSYGGTGELFFGEGSRLTVL.

The chain is built from TRBV30 and TRBJ2-4; possible D gene TRBD2, 6 bases. There are 12 residues in the CDR3. Deletions cut 5 bases from V and 11 bases from J, with 16 bases between. Germline CDR1 GTSNPN, CDR2 SVGIG (reference sequence). The CDR3 coding sequence is TGTGCCTGGGGGGGACTCACTGGGTTTCAGTACTTC. Translation: CAWGGLTGFQYF. Variable domain in full (rest from reference TRBV30 and TRBJ2-4): SQTIHQWPATLVQPVGSPLSLECTVEGTSNPNLYWYRQAAGRGLQLLFYSVGIGQISSEVPQNLSASRPQDRQFILSSKKLLLSDSGFYLCAWGGLTGFQYFGAGTRLSVL.

The count of this clone is one. This chain uses TRBV7-2 with TRBJ2-2, with D hard to call. Trimming removed 2 bases at V and 7 bases at J, with 17 bases between. The length of the CDR3 is 16 residues. The germline CDR1 and CDR2 sequences are SGHTA and FQGNSA. The CDR3 protein is CASSLFPAGVGGELFF. Written as DNA, the CDR3 is TGTGCCAGCAGCTTATTCCCCGCAGGTGTGGGCGGGGAGCTGTTTTTT.

The CDR3 bases are TGTGCCAGCAGCTTGGGGACAGGGCCTCATCAGCCCCAGCATTTT. It yields the protein CASSLGTGPHQPQHF. V is TRBV7-2 and J is TRBJ1-5, with 9 nucleotides matching TRBD1. J gave up 5 bases and V 3 bases, and 5 bases lay outside the gene matches. The CDR3 totals 15 residues. The germline CDR1 and CDR2 sequences are SGHTA and FQGNSA.